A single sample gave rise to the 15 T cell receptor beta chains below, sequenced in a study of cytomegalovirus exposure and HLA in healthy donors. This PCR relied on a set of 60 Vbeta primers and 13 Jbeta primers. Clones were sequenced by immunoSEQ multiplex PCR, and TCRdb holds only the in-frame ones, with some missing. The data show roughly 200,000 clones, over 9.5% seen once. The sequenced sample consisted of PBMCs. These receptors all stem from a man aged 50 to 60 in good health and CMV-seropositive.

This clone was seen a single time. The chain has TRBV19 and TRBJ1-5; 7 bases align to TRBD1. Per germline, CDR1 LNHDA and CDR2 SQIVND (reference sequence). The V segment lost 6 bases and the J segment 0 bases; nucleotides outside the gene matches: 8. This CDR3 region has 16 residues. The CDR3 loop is CASSQPRGHSNQPQHF. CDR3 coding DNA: TGTGCCAGTAGCCAACCGAGGGGGCATAGCAATCAGCCCCAGCATTTT.

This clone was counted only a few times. The CDR3 coding sequence is TGTGCCAGCAGTTACCGGGGGGTATCTGAAGCTTTCTTT. It specifies CASSYRGVSEAFF. The chain couples TRBV6-5 to TRBJ1-1; maybe TRBD1 (5 bases). Germline V gene lookup returns CDR1 MNHEY and CDR2 SVGAGI. V was clipped by 2 bases and J by 6 bases, with 10 bases between them. The CDR3 has 13 residues.

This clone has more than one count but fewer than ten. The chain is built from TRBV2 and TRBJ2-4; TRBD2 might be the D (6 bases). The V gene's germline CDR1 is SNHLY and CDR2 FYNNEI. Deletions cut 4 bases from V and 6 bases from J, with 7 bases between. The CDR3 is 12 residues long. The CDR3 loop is CASSVEGNIQYF. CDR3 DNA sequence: TGTGCCAGCAGTGTGGAGGGAAACATTCAGTACTTC.

CDR3 nucleotides: TGTGCCAGCAGTTACCCCGGGGAAACTGGCTACACCTTC. This codes for CASSYPGETGYTF. This chain connects TRBV6-5 to TRBJ1-2; D gene uncertain. This CDR3 region has 13 residues. CDR1 MNHEY and CDR2 SVGAGI come from the germline V gene. Trimming removed 2 bases at V and 7 bases at J, with 11 bases between.

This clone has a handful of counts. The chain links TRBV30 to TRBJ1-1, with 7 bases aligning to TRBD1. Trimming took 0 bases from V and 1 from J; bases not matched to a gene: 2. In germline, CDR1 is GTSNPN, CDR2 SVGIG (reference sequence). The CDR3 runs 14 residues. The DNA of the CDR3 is TGTGCCTGGAGTGTTGACAGGGAGAACACTGAAGCTTTCTTT. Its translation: CAWSVDRENTEAFF.

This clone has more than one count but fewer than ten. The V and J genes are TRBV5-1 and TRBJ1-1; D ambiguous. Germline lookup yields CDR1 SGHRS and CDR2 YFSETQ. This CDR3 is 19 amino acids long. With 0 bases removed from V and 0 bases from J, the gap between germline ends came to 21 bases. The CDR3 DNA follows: TGCGCCAGCAGCTTGGCCGGGCCCGGGAGGTCTTTAATGAACACTGAAGCTTTCTTT. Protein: CASSLAGPGRSLMNTEAFF.

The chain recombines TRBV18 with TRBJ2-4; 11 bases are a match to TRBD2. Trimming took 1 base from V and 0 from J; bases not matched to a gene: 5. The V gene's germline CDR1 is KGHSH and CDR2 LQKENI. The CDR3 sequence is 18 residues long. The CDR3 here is CASSPRLSGGVAKNIQYF. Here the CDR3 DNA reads TGTGCCAGCTCACCACGGCTTAGCGGGGGGGTAGCCAAAAACATTCAGTACTTC.

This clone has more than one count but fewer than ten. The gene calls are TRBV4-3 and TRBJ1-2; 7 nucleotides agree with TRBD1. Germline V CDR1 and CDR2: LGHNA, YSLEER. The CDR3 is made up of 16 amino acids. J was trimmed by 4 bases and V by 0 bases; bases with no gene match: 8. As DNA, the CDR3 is TGCGCCAGCAGCCAAGAAACAGGGGACCTTCGCTATGGCTACACCTTC. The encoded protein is CASSQETGDLRYGYTF.

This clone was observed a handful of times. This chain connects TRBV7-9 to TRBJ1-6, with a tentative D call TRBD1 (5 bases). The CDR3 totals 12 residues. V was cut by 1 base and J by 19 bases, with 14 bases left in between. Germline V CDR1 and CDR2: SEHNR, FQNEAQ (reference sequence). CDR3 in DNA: TGTGCCAGCAGCTTAGAGCAGGGCACAATGCACTTT. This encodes CASSLEQGTMHF.

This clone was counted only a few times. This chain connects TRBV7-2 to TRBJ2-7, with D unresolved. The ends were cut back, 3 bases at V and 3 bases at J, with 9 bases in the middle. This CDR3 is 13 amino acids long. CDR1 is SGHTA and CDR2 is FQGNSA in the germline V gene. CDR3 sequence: CASSFDPNYEQYV. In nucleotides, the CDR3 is TGTGCCAGCAGCTTTGATCCTAACTACGAGCAGTACGTC.

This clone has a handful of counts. DNA of the CDR3: TGTGCCAGCAGTTTGGTCGAGGTTCAGGAAGCTTTCTTT. It encodes CASSLVEVQEAFF. V is TRBV28 and J is TRBJ1-1; D not resolved. V gave up 3 bases and J gave up 8 bases, with 13 bases separating them. Germline-derived CDR1 and CDR2 are MDHEN and SYDVKM. CDR3 length: 13 residues.

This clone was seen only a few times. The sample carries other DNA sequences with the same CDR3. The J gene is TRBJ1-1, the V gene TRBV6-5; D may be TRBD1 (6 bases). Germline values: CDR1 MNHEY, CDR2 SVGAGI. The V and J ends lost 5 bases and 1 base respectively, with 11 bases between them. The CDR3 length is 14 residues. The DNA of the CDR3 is TGTGCCAGCAGTAGAAGACAGGAGAACACTGAAGCTTTCTTT. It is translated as CASSRRQENTEAFF.

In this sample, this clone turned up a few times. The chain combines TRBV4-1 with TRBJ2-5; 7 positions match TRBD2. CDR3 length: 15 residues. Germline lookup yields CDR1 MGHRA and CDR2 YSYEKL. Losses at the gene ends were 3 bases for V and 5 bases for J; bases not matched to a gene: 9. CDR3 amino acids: CASSQPGLSIETQYF. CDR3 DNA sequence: TGCGCCAGCAGCCAGCCGGGACTATCGATTGAGACCCAGTACTTC.

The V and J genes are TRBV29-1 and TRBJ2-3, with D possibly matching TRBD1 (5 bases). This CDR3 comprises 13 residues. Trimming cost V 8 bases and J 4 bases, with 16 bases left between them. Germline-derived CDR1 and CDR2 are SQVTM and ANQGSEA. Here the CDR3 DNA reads TGCAGCTACTCTAGGGGAAGGTCAGATACGCAGTATTTT. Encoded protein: CSYSRGRSDTQYF.

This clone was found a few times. The CDR3: CASSNQRSSYEQYF. CDR3 nucleotide sequence: TGTGCCAGCAGTAACCAAAGGAGCTCCTACGAGCAGTACTTC. J is TRBJ2-5 and V is TRBV6-6; unclear D gene. TRBJ2-7 explains the end of the DNA better; the J call may be wrong. CDR1 MNHNY and CDR2 SVGAGI come from the germline V gene (reference sequence). The CDR3 consists of 14 residues.